The following is a T cell receptor beta chain sequence with its context. These data are taken from a study of OX40 agonist ivuxolimab in advanced cancers. For the study at large: Among those enrolled, mean age was roughly 55 years (range about 20 to 79) and over 70% were male. Three patients showed partial responses: one hepatocellular carcinoma and two cutaneous melanoma cases.

TCRdb's copy holds only in-frame clones and misses some; the assay was immunoSEQ multiplex PCR. The sample holds approximately 100,000 clones, over 75% seen once. The CDR3 is made up of 14 amino acids. The V and J ends lost 0 bases and 8 bases, in that order; junction bases with no gene match: 4. Germline V gives CDR1 SGHRS, CDR2 YFSETQ. Sampling of blood occurred at baseline, cycle 4 day 1, and cycle 7 day 1. The V and J genes are TRBV5-1 and TRBJ1-4; 7 bases match TRBD1. This receptor was identified in an adult with an advanced solid tumor such as melanoma, head and neck, liver or kidney cancer. Here the sequenced sample was CD4+ or CD8+ T cells sorted from blood, taken in a trial of the OX40 agonist ivuxolimab. CDR3 bases: TGCGCCAGCAGCTTGGGACAGGGCAGGGAAAAACTGTTTTTT. It specifies CASSLGQGREKLFF.